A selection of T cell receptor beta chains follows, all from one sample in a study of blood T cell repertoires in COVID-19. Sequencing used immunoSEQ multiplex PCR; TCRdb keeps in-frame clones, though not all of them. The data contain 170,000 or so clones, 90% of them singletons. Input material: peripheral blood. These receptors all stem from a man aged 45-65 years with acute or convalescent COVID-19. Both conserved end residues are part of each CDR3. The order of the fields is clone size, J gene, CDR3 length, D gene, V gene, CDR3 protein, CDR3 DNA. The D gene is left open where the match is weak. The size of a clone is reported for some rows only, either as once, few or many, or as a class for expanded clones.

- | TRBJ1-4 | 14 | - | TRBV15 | CATSSDSNNEKLFF | TGTGCCACCAGCAGCGACAGCAATAATGAAAAACTGTTTTTT
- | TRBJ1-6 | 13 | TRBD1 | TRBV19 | CASTGTVGSPLHF | TGTGCCAGCACGGGGACAGTTGGTTCACCCCTCCACTTT
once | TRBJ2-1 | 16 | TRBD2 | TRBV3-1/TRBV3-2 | CASSQESSGQYNEQFF | TGTGCCAGCAGCCAAGAATCTAGCGGTCAATACAATGAGCAGTTCTTC
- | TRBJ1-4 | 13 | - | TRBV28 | CASSSGSNEKLFF | TGTGCCAGCAGTTCTGGGAGTAATGAAAAACTGTTTTTT
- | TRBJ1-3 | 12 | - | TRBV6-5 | CASSAAGNTIYF | TGTGCCAGCTCAGCGGCAGGAAACACCATATATTTT
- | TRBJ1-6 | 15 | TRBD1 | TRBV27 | CASRSTGAGNSPLHF | TGTGCCAGCAGGTCGACAGGGGCTGGTAATTCACCCCTCCACTTT
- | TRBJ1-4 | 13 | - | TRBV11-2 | CASSLGRGEKLFF | TGTGCCAGCAGCTTAGGGCGGGGTGAAAAACTGTTTTTT
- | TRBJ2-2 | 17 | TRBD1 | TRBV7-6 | CASSLATGVWSTGELFF | TGTGCCAGCAGCTTGGCGACAGGGGTATGGTCTACCGGGGAGCTGTTTTTT
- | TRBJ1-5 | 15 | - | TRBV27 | CASSPTQGLDQPQHF | TGTGCCAGCAGTCCAACCCAGGGTTTAGATCAGCCCCAGCATTTT
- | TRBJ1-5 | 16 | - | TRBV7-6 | CASSSGFRGTNQPQHF | TGTGCCAGCAGCTCCGGATTCCGCGGGACCAATCAGCCCCAGCATTTT
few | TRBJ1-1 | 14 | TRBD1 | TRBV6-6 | CASSYSAGGTEAFF | TGTGCCAGCAGTTACTCGGCAGGGGGGACTGAAGCTTTCTTT
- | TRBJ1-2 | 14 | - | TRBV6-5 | CASRPFRTEDGYTF | TGTGCCAGCAGGCCCTTTCGGACGGAGGATGGCTACACCTTC
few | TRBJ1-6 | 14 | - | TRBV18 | CASSPRGANSPLHF | TGTGCCAGCTCCCCGCGAGGTGCCAATTCACCCCTCCACTTT
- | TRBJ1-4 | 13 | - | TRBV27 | CASSVGLNEKLFF | TGTGCCAGCAGTGTCGGTCTTAATGAAAAACTGTTTTTT
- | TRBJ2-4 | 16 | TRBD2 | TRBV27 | CASSPRLAGGRNIQYF | TGTGCCAGCAGTCCAAGACTAGCGGGGGGCAGAAACATTCAGTACTTC
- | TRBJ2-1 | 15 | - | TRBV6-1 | CASSEARLVRNEQFF | TGTGCCAGCAGTGAAGCCCGACTAGTAAGGAATGAGCAGTTCTTC
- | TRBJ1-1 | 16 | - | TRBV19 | CASRRWTELGDTEAFF | TGTGCCAGTCGCCGTTGGACAGAGCTCGGGGACACTGAAGCTTTCTTT
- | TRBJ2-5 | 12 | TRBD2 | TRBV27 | CASWGREETQYF | TGTGCCAGCTGGGGGAGGGAAGAGACCCAGTACTTC
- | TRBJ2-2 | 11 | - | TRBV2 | CASSSRGELFF | TGTGCCAGCAGTTCCCGCGGGGAGCTGTTTTTT
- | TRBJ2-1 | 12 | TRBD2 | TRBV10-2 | CASKIRGGEQFF | TGCGCCAGCAAGATCCGCGGGGGTGAGCAGTTCTTC
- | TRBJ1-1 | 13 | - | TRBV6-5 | CASSRSRGTEAFF | TGTGCCAGCAGTCGGTCGAGGGGGACTGAAGCTTTCTTT
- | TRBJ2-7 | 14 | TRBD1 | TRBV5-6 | CASSLLQGTYEQYF | TGTGCCAGCAGCTTGCTACAGGGGACCTACGAGCAGTACTTC
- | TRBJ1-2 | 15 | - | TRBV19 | CASSPTGIGSRGYTF | TGTGCCAGTAGTCCTACAGGGATCGGCAGCCGAGGCTACACCTTC
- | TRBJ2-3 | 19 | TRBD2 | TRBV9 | CASSDPGGLAGVWPDTQYF | TGTGCCAGCAGCGACCCAGGGGGACTAGCGGGAGTCTGGCCAGATACGCAGTATTTT
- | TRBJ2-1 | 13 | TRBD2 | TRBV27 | CASSSGRDNEQFF | TGTGCCAGCAGTAGCGGGAGAGACAATGAGCAGTTCTTC
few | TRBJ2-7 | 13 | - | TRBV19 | CASSEGFTYEQYF | TGTGCCAGTAGCGAGGGATTCACCTACGAGCAGTACTTC
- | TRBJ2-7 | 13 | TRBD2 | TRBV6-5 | CASGASGRNEQYF | TGTGCCAGCGGAGCTAGCGGGAGGAACGAGCAGTACTTC
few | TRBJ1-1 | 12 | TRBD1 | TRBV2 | CAGGEQGVEAFF | TGTGCCGGCGGGGAACAGGGGGTGGAAGCTTTCTTT
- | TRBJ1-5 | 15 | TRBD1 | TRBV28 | CASSLGDSSNQPQHF | TGTGCCAGCAGTTTGGGGGACAGTTCAAATCAGCCCCAGCATTTT
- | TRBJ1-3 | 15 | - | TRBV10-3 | CAIRPRVSPGNTIYF | TGTGCCATCAGGCCCAGGGTGTCCCCTGGAAACACCATATATTTT
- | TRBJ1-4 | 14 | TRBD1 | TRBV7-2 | CASSEGTGDRKLFF | TGTGCCAGCAGCGAGGGGACAGGGGACCGAAAACTGTTTTTT
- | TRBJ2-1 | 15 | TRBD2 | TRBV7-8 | CASSLGTSGIYEQFF | TGTGCCAGCAGCTTAGGGACTAGCGGGATATACGAGCAGTTCTTC
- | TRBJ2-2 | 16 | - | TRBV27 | CASSLFGHPNTGELFF | TGTGCCAGCAGTTTATTCGGACATCCTAACACCGGGGAGCTGTTTTTT
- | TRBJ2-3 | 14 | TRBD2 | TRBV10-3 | CAISDLGRGDTQYF | TGTGCCATCAGTGATCTGGGGAGGGGAGATACGCAGTATTTT
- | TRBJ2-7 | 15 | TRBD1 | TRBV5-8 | CASSLDGQGHYEQYF | TGTGCCAGCAGCTTGGATGGACAGGGTCATTACGAGCAGTACTTC